The source of this T cell receptor (beta chain) is a study of post-analysis software for immune sequencing data. Whole-study results and caveats: Four to six TRBV segments were more frequent in patients than controls; TRBV5-6, TRBV5-1 and TRBV20-1 belonged to this group.

CDR3 size: 14 residues. Germline V gene data show CDR1 as DFQATT and CDR2 as SNEGSKA (reference sequence). Details on this clonotype: What it binds is not known.

Unique molecular identifiers featured in each of the TCR beta cDNA libraries. TCRdb ran MiXCR on the PCR reads and lists one entry per CDR3 protein. The sample records roughly 600,000 distinct CDR3 sequences, roughly 47% being singletons. The TCR sequence derives from a girl aged 5-17 years with multiple sclerosis. The specimen was blood. V and J are TRBV20-1 and TRBJ2-4; 8 nucleotides match TRBD1. The J call may be wrong; the DNA end is better matched by TRBJ2-7. The CDR3 region has the DNA TGCAGTGCAAGCGACAGGGGCATTGGGTACGAGCAGTACTTC. Encoded protein: CSASDRGIGYEQYF.